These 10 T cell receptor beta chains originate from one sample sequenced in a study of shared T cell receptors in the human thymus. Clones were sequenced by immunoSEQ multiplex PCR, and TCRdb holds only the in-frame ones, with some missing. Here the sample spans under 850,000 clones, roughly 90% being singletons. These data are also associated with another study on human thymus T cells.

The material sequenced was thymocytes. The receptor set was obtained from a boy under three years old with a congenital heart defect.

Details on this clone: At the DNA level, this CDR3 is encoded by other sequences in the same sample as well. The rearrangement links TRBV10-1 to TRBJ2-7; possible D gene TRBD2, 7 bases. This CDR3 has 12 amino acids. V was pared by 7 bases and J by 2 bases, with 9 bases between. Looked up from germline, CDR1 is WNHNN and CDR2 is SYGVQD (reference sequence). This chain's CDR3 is CASKGGAYEQYF. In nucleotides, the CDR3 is TGCGCCAGCAAGGGGGGGGCCTACGAGCAGTACTTC.

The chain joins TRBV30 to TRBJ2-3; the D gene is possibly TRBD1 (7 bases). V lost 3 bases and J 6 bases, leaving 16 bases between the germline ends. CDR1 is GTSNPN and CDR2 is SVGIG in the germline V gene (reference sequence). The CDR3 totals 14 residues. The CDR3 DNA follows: TGTGCCTGGAGGAATACAGGGGCGGGGGATACGCAGTATTTT. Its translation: CAWRNTGAGDTQYF.

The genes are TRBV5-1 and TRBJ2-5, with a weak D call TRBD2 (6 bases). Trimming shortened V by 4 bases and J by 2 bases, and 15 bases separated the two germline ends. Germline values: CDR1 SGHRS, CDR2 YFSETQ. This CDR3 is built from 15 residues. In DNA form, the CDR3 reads TGCGCCAGCAGCCCCCCGGCGCGGGAACAAGAGACCCAGTACTTC. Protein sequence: CASSPPAREQETQYF.

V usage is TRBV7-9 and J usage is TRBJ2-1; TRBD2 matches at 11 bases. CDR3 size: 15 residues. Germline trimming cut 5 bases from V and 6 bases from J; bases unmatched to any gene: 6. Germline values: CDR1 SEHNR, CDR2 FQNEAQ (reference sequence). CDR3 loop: CASSRSGRDLNEQFF. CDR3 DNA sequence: TGTGCCAGCAGCCGTAGCGGGAGGGACCTCAATGAGCAGTTCTTC.

The CDR3 bases are TGTGCCAGCAGCCGCGGGACAGGGCACGAGCAGTACTTC. Protein product: CASSRGTGHEQYF. The chain combines TRBV28 with TRBJ2-7, with 9 positions matching TRBD1. The germline V gene encodes CDR1 MDHEN and CDR2 SYDVKM. The J segment lost 5 bases and the V segment lost 6 bases, leaving 5 bases of the junction unmatched. This CDR3 contains 13 residues.

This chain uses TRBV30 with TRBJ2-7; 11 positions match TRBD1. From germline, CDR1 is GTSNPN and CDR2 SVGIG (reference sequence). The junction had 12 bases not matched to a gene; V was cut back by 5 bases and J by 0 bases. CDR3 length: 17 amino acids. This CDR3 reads CAWHAGTGGNSSYEQYF. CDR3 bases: TGTGCCTGGCATGCCGGGACAGGGGGTAATAGCTCCTACGAGCAGTACTTC.

The CDR3 coding sequence is TGTGCCAGCAGCCAAGCGGGGACAGCCTACGAGCAGTACTTC. As protein: CASSQAGTAYEQYF. The V and J genes are TRBV14 and TRBJ2-7; 7 nucleotides line up with TRBD1. Losses at the gene ends were 1 base for V and 2 bases for J; bases not matched to a gene: 2. This CDR3 is 14 amino acids long. CDR1 and CDR2 from the germline V gene are SGHDN and FVKESK.

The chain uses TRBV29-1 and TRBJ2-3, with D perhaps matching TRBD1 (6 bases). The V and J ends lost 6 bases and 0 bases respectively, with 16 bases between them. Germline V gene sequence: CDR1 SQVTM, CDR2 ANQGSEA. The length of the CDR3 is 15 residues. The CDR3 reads CSVERTDSSTDTQYF. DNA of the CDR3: TGCAGCGTGGAGAGGACAGACTCTAGCACAGATACGCAGTATTTT.

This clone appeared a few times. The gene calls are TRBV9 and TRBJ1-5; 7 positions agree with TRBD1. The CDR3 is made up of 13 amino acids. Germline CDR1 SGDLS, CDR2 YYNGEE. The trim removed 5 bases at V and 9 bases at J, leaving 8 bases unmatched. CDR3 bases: TGTGCCAGCAGTGAAGGGGGCGCGAGGCCCCAGCATTTT. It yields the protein CASSEGGARPQHF.

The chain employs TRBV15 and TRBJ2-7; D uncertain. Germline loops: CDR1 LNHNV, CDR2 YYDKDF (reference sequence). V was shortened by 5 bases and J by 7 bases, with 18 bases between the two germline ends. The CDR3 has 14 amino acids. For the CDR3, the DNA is TGTGCCACCAGCGCCGAGGCGGTCCCTAAAGAGCAGTACTTC. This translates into CATSAEAVPKEQYF. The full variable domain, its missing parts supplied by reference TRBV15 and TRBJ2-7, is DAMVIQNPRYQVTQFGKPVTLSCSQTLNHNVMYWYQQKSSQAPKLLFHYYDKDFNNEADTPDNFQSRRPNTSFCFLDIRSPGLGDTAMYLCATSAEAVPKEQYFGPGTRLTVT.